This T cell receptor beta chain came from a study of early T cells in non-severe SARS-CoV-2 infection. Germline V gene sequence: CDR1 MNHEY, CDR2 SMNVEV (reference sequence). V lost 5 bases, J lost 6 bases, and 13 bases lay in between. The CDR3 has 13 residues. This clonotype has ten or more counts. Unique molecular identifiers (one per individual cDNA molecule) were attached. TCRdb processed the 5' RACE reads anew with MiXCR; each CDR3 protein has one entry. The sample shows some 60,000 distinct CDR3 sequences, approximately 9.3% of them seen only once. The clonotype was recovered from an adult who was a healthcare worker with PCR-confirmed SARS-CoV-2 infection or an uninfected control (not recorded which). Sequenced input: whole blood. The chain uses TRBV27 and TRBJ1-2, with D hard to call. CDR3 sequence reads: CASSSGDRNGYTF. Here the CDR3 DNA reads TGTGCCAGCAGTAGCGGGGATAGGAATGGCTACACCTTC.